These T cell receptor beta chains were read from a single sample in a study of regulatory T cells in long-lasting Graves disease. TCRdb re-called the multiplex PCR reads through MiXCR, storing one row per CDR3 protein. The sample includes around 450,000 distinct CDR3 sequences, around 16% of them seen just once. The same specimen was also included in a second study, on T cells in Graves' hyperthyroidism and ophthalmopathy.

The sequences come from peripheral blood mononuclear cells (PBMCs), collected at new diagnosis, from a patient treated with antithyroid drugs. These receptors all stem from a middle-aged woman with Graves disease. The CDR3 runs from the conserved cysteine through the conserved F or W. The D gene is left open where the match is weak. Some rows mark clone size as missing; the rest say once, few, many or name a class of expanded clone.

d_gene | len | j_gene | abundance | v_gene | CDR3nt | CDR3aa
- | 16 | TRBJ2-6 | - | TRBV27 | TGTGCCAGCAGCCGGGCCATATCATCTGGGGCCAACGTCCTGACTTTC | CASSRAISSGANVLTF
- | 14 | TRBJ1-2 | many | TRBV27 | TGTGCCAGCAGTTTAGGGGGGCCTGAATATGGCTACACCTTC | CASSLGGPEYGYTF
TRBD2 | 15 | TRBJ2-1 | few | TRBV5-1 | TGCGCCAGCAGCTTGATTAGCGGGAGTAACAATGAGCAGTTCTTC | CASSLISGSNNEQFF
- | 15 | TRBJ2-5 | many | TRBV11-3 | TGTGCCAGCAGCTTAGGGGGGGTAAGACAAGAGACCCAGTACTTC | CASSLGGVRQETQYF
- | 15 | TRBJ1-2 | many | TRBV30 | TGTGCCTGGAGTGGCAGTGGAGGGGGGAACTATGGCTACACCTTC | CAWSGSGGGNYGYTF
- | 16 | TRBJ2-3 | many | TRBV27 | TGTGCCAGCAGTAGCTCGTCGGGCTCTAGCACAGATACGCAGTATTTT | CASSSSSGSSTDTQYF
TRBD1 | 16 | TRBJ1-1 | - | TRBV7-2 | TGTGCCAGCAGCTTAGCCCGACAGGGAGGGGCGACTGAAGCTTTCTTT | CASSLARQGGATEAFF
- | 20 | TRBJ2-2 | - | TRBV6-1 | TGTGCCAGCAGAGGAAGAGGGGGCAGAGTGCTAGCGGGGAACACCGGGGAGCTGTTTTTT | CASRGRGGRVLAGNTGELFF
TRBD2 | 16 | TRBJ2-7 | few | TRBV7-6 | TGTGCCAGCAGCCAAGACCGGGACTACCCGTCCTACGAGCAGTACTTC | CASSQDRDYPSYEQYF
- | 15 | TRBJ2-1 | many | TRBV11-1 | TGTGCCAGCAGAGCCCCCTCGGGACCGGACAATGAGCAGTTCTTC | CASRAPSGPDNEQFF
- | 13 | TRBJ1-1 | few | TRBV6-1 | TGTGCCAGCAGTGCCCGGGTCTCGGGTGAAGCTTTCTTT | CASSARVSGEAFF
TRBD2 | 17 | TRBJ2-4 | - | TRBV19 | TGTGCCAGTAGTCTAGGGACTAGGAGGGGAGCCAAAAACATTCAGTACTTC | CASSLGTRRGAKNIQYF
- | 14 | TRBJ2-5 | few | TRBV11-1 | TGTGCCAGCAGCCCCCACCCGTACCAAGAGACCCAGTACTTC | CASSPHPYQETQYF
TRBD2 | 16 | TRBJ2-2 | many | TRBV11-2 | TGTGCCAGCAGCTTAACTAGCGGGAGAAATTCCGGGGAGCTGTTTTTT | CASSLTSGRNSGELFF
- | 16 | TRBJ2-2 | few | TRBV7-2 | TGTGCCAGCAGCTCTTATAGGGCCGCGAACACCGGGGAGCTGTTTTTT | CASSSYRAANTGELFF
TRBD2 | 16 | TRBJ2-3 | - | TRBV7-9 | TGTGCCAGCAGCTTCGAAATAGCGGGAGGGAGGGATACGCAGTATTTT | CASSFEIAGGRDTQYF
TRBD1 | 16 | TRBJ2-7 | few | TRBV28 | TGTGCCAGCAGTTCAATTCGGACAGGGGTTAACTACGAGCAGTACTTC | CASSSIRTGVNYEQYF